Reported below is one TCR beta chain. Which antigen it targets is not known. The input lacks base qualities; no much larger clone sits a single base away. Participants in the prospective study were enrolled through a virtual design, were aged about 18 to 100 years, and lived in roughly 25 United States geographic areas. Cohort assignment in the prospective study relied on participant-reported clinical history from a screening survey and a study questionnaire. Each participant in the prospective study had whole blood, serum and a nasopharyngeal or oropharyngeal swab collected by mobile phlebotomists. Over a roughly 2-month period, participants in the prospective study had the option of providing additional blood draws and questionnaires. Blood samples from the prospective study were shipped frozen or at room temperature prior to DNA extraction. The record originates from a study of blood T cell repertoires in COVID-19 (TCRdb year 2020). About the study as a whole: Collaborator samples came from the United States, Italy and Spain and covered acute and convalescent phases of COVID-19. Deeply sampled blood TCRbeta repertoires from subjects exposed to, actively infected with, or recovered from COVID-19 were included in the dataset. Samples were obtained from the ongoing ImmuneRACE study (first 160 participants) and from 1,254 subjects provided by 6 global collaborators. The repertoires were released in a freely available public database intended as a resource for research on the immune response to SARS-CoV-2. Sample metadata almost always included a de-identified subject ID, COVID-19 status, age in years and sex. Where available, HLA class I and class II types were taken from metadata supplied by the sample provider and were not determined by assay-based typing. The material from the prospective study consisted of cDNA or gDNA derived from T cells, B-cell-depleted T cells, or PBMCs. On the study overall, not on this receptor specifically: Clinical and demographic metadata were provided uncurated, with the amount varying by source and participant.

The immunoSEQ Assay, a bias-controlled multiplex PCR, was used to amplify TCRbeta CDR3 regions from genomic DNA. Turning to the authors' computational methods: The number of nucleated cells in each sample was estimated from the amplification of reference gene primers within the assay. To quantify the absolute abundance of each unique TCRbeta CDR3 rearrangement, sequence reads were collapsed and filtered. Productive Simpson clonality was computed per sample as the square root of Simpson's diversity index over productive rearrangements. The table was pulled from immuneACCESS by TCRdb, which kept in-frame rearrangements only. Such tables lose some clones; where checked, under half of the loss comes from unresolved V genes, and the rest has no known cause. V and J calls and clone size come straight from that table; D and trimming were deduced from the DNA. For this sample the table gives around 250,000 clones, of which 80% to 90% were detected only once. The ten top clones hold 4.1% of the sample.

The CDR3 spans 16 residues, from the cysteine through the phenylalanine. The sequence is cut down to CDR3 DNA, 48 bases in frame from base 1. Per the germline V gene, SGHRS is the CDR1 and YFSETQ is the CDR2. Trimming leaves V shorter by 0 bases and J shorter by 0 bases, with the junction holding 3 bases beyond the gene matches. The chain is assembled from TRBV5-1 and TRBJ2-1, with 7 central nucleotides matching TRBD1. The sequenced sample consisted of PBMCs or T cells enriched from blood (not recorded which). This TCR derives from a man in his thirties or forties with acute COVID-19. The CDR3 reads CASSLGRQGSYNEQFF. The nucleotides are TGCGCCAGCAGCTTGGGAAGACAGGGCTCCTACAATGAGCAGTTCTTC.